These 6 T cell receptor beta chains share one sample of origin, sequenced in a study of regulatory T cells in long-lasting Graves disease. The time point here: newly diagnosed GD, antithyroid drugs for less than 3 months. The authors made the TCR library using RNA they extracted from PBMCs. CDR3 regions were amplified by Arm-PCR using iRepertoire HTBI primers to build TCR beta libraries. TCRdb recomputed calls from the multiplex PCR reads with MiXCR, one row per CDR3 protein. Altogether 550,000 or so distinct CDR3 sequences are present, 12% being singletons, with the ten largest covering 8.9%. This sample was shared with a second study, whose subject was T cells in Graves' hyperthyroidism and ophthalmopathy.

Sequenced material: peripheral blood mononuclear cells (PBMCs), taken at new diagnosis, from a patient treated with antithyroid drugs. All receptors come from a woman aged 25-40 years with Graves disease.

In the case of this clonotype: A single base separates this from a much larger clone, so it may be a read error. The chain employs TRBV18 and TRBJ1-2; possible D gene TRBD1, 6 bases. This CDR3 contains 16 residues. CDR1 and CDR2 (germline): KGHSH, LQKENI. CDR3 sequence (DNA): TGTGCCAGCTTACCAGTTACGACAGGTGACAACTATGGCTACACCTTC. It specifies CASLPVTTGDNYGYTF.

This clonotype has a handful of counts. CDR3 in amino acids: CASSINLGPGELFF. For the CDR3, the DNA is TGTGCCAGTAGTATTAATTTGGGGCCCGGGGAGCTGTTTTTT. V is TRBV19 and J is TRBJ2-2, with D maybe TRBD1 (5 bases). The V end lost 3 bases, the J end lost 6 bases, and 11 bases lay between the germline ends. CDR1 is LNHDA and CDR2 is SQIVND in the germline V gene (reference sequence). This CDR3 contains 14 residues.

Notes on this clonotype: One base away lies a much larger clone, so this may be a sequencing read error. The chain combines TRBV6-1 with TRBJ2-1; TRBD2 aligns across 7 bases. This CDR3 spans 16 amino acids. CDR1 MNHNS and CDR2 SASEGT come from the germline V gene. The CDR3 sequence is CVSRLAAMSSYNEQFF. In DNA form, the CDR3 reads TGTGTCAGCAGGCTAGCGGCTATGAGCTCCTACAATGAGCAGTTCTTC.

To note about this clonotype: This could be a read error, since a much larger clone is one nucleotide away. CDR3 nucleotides: TGCAGTGCTAGGGGGGAAAGGAGTTCACCCCTCCACTTT. It is translated as CSARGERSSPLHF. V is TRBV20-1 and J is TRBJ1-6; TRBD1 is a possible D gene (5 bases). CDR1 is DFQATT and CDR2 is SNEGSKA in the germline V gene (reference sequence). Trimming removed 3 bases from V and 9 bases from J, with 12 bases in between. The CDR3 totals 13 residues.

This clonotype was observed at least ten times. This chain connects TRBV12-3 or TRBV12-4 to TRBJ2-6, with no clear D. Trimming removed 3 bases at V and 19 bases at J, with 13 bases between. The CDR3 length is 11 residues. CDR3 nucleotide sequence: TGTGCCAGCAGTTTTTGTGGGTCTTGTACTTTC. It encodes CASSFCGSCTF.

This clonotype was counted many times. The CDR3, as DNA: TGTGCCAGCTCCCCGACTAGCGGGATTGGCGATGAGCAGTTCTTC. Its translation: CASSPTSGIGDEQFF. The V and J genes are TRBV18 and TRBJ2-1; 11 bases map to TRBD2. V shed 6 bases and J 8 bases; nucleotides not matched to a gene: 9. Germline V CDR1 and CDR2: KGHSH, LQKENI. CDR3 length equals 15 residues.